These T cell receptor beta chains were read from a single sample in a study of radiation and T cells in renal cell carcinoma. This table comes from immunoSEQ multiplex PCR, and its TCRdb copy is limited to in-frame clones, with some not included. The table shows about 140,000 clones, with around 78% occurring only once. Sequences were derived from blood, sampled from a patient whose treatment included radiotherapy and nephrectomy. These receptors were collected from a woman aged 50 to 60 with renal cell carcinoma. Each CDR3 is given with its conserved first and last residue. D genes are given only for firm matches. Expanded clones get a size class; other rows say once, few or many, or leave the size out.

-	TRBV7-2	-	TRBJ2-3	TGTGCCAGCAGTCTCATAGCGGACTCCCCCACAGATACGCAGTATTTT	CASSLIADSPTDTQYF
-	TRBV10-1	-	TRBJ2-5	TGCGCCAGCAGTGAGGGGGACGCCGGGACCCAGTACTTC	CASSEGDAGTQYF
-	TRBV5-6	-	TRBJ1-1	TGTGCCAGTAACCTGGGCGGAAGAACTGAAGCTTTCTTT	CASNLGGRTEAFF
-	TRBV28	-	TRBJ1-3	TGTGCCAGGATCAGGGATCTCGGAAACACCATATATTTT	CARIRDLGNTIYF
TRBD1	TRBV9	-	TRBJ1-1	TGTGCCAGCAGCGTAGCGGGGACAGGGAAAGCTTTCTTT	CASSVAGTGKAFF
-	TRBV9	few	TRBJ1-2	TGTGCCAGCAGCGTAGGCGGAGAACCTCCCCTGGGATATGGCTACACCTTC	CASSVGGEPPLGYGYTF
TRBD1	TRBV7-2	-	TRBJ2-4	TGTGCCAGCAGCTTAGAACAGGGGCTAAACATTCAGTACTTC	CASSLEQGLNIQYF
TRBD1	TRBV27	-	TRBJ2-7	TGTGCCAGCAGCCGGGACAGGGTCTCCTACGAGCAGTACTTC	CASSRDRVSYEQYF
-	TRBV5-6	-	TRBJ1-4	TGTGCCAGCACCGCTTGGGAAGAGGACATAGTTGCAACTAATGAAAAACTGTTTTTT	CASTAWEEDIVATNEKLFF
-	TRBV7-2	-	TRBJ2-1	TGTGCCAGCAGCTTGCGCTCGGGGTCGTACAATGAGCAGTTCTTC	CASSLRSGSYNEQFF
-	TRBV30	-	TRBJ2-3	TGTGCCTGGAGCCTAAACCGCAGGGATACGCAGTATTTT	CAWSLNRRDTQYF
TRBD1	TRBV28	-	TRBJ2-7	TGTGCCAGCAGCTCCGGGACAGGGCACTACGAGCAGTACTTC	CASSSGTGHYEQYF
TRBD1	TRBV9	-	TRBJ2-3	TGTGCCAGCAGCGGACAGGGGGCGGACACAGATACGCAGTATTTT	CASSGQGADTDTQYF
TRBD1	TRBV5-6	-	TRBJ2-1	TGTGCCAGCAGCGTCCCCGGGACAGACTACAATGAGCAGTTCTTC	CASSVPGTDYNEQFF
-	TRBV4-3	-	TRBJ1-1	TGCGCCAGCAGCCAAGAGAGCAGGGTGGCTGAAGCTTTCTTT	CASSQESRVAEAFF
TRBD2	TRBV5-4	-	TRBJ2-7	TGTGCCAGCAGCTTGCCAGCGGGGAACTCCTACGAGCAGTACTTC	CASSLPAGNSYEQYF
TRBD1	TRBV6-6	-	TRBJ2-6	TGTGCCAGCAGTTACGGACAGGGGCAGGCCAACGTCCTGACTTTC	CASSYGQGQANVLTF
TRBD2	TRBV27	-	TRBJ2-7	TGTGCCAGCAGGTCCCCGGGACTAGCGGGAGGAAGCTACGAGCAGTACTTC	CASRSPGLAGGSYEQYF
-	TRBV7-9	-	TRBJ1-1	TGTGCCAGCACCATAGACGGGCCGCTTGAAGCTTTCTTT	CASTIDGPLEAFF
TRBD2	TRBV5-1	-	TRBJ2-3	TGCGCCAGCAGCTCGGCACTAGCGGGGACCACAGATACGCAGTATTTT	CASSSALAGTTDTQYF
-	TRBV5-1	-	TRBJ1-1	TGCGCCAGCAGCTTTGATGAGAACACTGAAGCTTTCTTT	CASSFDENTEAFF
TRBD1	TRBV7-8	-	TRBJ2-7	TGTGCCAGCAGCTTGCCCCGACAGGGAATCTACGAGCAGTACTTC	CASSLPRQGIYEQYF
TRBD2	TRBV5-6	once	TRBJ2-3	TGTGCCAGCAGCTTGAGCGGGGGGGGCACAGATACGCAGTATTTT	CASSLSGGGTDTQYF
-	TRBV7-2	-	TRBJ2-1	TGTGCCAGCAGCTTAGCTGGTCCTGGCTCCTACAATGAGCAGTTCTTC	CASSLAGPGSYNEQFF
TRBD2	TRBV18	-	TRBJ2-7	TGTGCCAGCTCACCCGTCCCTAGCGGTTCCTCCTACGAGCAGTACTTC	CASSPVPSGSSYEQYF
TRBD2	TRBV6-4	-	TRBJ2-2	TGTGCCAGCAGTCAACTAGCGGGAAACACCGGGGAGCTGTTTTTT	CASSQLAGNTGELFF
-	TRBV29-1	once	TRBJ2-7	TGCAGCGTTGGTGGGACCGCATCCTACGAGCAGTACTTC	CSVGGTASYEQYF
TRBD2	TRBV7-2	-	TRBJ2-1	TGTGCCAGCAGCCCGACTAGCGGGGTTAATGAGCAGTTCTTC	CASSPTSGVNEQFF
-	TRBV5-8	-	TRBJ1-1	TGTGCCAGCAGCCCTGCGGGGGGTCTTAACACTGAAGCTTTCTTT	CASSPAGGLNTEAFF
-	TRBV29-1	-	TRBJ1-2	TGCAGCGTTGAAGGGACAGCCTTCGCTGGCTACACCTTC	CSVEGTAFAGYTF
TRBD2	TRBV7-2	once	TRBJ2-1	TGTGCCAGCAGCTTAATAGCGGGGGGCGGTGAGCAGTTCTTC	CASSLIAGGGEQFF
TRBD2	TRBV5-1	few	TRBJ2-1	TGCGCCAGCAGCTTGGCCCTAGCGGGCGGCGAACAAGAGCAGTTCTTC	CASSLALAGGEQEQFF
-	TRBV9	few	TRBJ1-5	TGTGCCAGCAGCGGGGGGGAAAACAATCAGCCCCAGCATTTT	CASSGGENNQPQHF
-	TRBV5-4	-	TRBJ1-1	TGTGCCAGCAGCCAACAAACGAACACTGAAGCTTTCTTT	CASSQQTNTEAFF
TRBD2	TRBV2	-	TRBJ2-5	TGTGCCAGGGGACTAGCGGGAGAGGAGACCCAGTACTTC	CARGLAGEETQYF
TRBD1	TRBV30	-	TRBJ1-1	TGTGCCTCCCAGGACAACAGGGGAGCTTTCTTT	CASQDNRGAFF
TRBD2	TRBV6-5	-	TRBJ2-5	TGTGCCAGCAGTTACGGCGGGAGGGAACAAGAGACCCAGTACTTC	CASSYGGREQETQYF
-	TRBV4-1	-	TRBJ2-1	TGCGCCAGCAGCCAAGATCGGGCGCTGGAGGTTACTGAGCAGTTCTTC	CASSQDRALEVTEQFF
-	TRBV10-1	-	TRBJ1-2	TGCGCCAGCAGTGAGTCTACAGGGACTCGCTACACCTTC	CASSESTGTRYTF
TRBD1	TRBV19	-	TRBJ2-5	TGTGCCACGCAAACAGGGGCCGAGACCCAGTACTTC	CATQTGAETQYF
TRBD2	TRBV11-3	-	TRBJ2-2	TGTGCCAGCAGCTCCAGGCCAGCGGGATCGACCGGGGAGCTGTTTTTT	CASSSRPAGSTGELFF
TRBD1	TRBV11-2	-	TRBJ1-1	TGTGCCAGCAGCCTAAACAGGGGGGGACACTCTGAAGCTTTCTTT	CASSLNRGGHSEAFF
-	TRBV19	once	TRBJ2-7	TGTGCCAGTAGTATAAATAACAGGCGCTACGAGCAGTACTTC	CASSINNRRYEQYF
TRBD2	TRBV15	-	TRBJ2-7	TGTGCCACCAGCAGAGATGAGGACGGGGGGGCCTCGGAGCAGTACTTC	CATSRDEDGGASEQYF
-	TRBV13	-	TRBJ2-4	TGTGCCAGCAGCCTAACTCGCCCGGGGGCTGAAGATTTAGCCAAAAACATTCAGTACTTC	CASSLTRPGAEDLAKNIQYF
-	TRBV29-1	-	TRBJ1-1	TGCAGCGTTGGGTTCCCGTCGGGCACTGAAGCTTTCTTT	CSVGFPSGTEAFF
TRBD1	TRBV5-1	-	TRBJ2-3	TGCGCCAGCAGCGGGGACAGTTATAATATGGATACGCAGTATTTT	CASSGDSYNMDTQYF
-	TRBV6-5	once	TRBJ2-7	TGTGCCAGCAGTTCCTCGGGGGCAGCATTCTACGAGCAGTACTTC	CASSSSGAAFYEQYF